This TCR beta chain was identified in a study of CD8+CD57+ T cells in acquired aplastic anemia. Findings and limits, study-wide: Patients and controls had in common 25 to 30 CD8+ CDR3 sequences.

Profiles of TCR beta VDJ and CDR3 were generated from a genomic DNA template. MiXCR was run by TCRdb on the reads, yielding one entry per CDR3 protein. Of under 200,000 distinct CDR3 sequences detected, 50% to 75% appear once; the ten largest clones hold just over 45%. About this clonotype itself: Its antigen remains unidentified.

The CDR3 extends over 14 amino acids. The V and J ends lost 4 bases and 1 base respectively, with 9 bases between them. From germline, CDR1 is MGHDK and CDR2 SYGVNS. The chain is built from TRBV25-1 and TRBJ2-3; D is unclear. The TCR sequence derives from a human donor with severe aplastic anemia or a healthy control (not recorded which). The sample was sorted CD4+, CD8+, or CD8+CD57+ T cells (not recorded which) from PBMCs. The CDR3, as DNA: TGTGCCAGCAGTGGTGCTGGGGGCACAGATACGCAGTATTTT. It specifies CASSGAGGTDTQYF. The full variable domain, its missing parts supplied by reference TRBV25-1 and TRBJ2-3, is EADIYQTPRYLVIGTGKKITLECSQTMGHDKMYWYQQDPGMELHLIHYSYGVNSTEKGDLSSESTVSRIRTEHFPLTLESARPSHTSQYLCASSGAGGTDTQYFGPGTRLTVL.